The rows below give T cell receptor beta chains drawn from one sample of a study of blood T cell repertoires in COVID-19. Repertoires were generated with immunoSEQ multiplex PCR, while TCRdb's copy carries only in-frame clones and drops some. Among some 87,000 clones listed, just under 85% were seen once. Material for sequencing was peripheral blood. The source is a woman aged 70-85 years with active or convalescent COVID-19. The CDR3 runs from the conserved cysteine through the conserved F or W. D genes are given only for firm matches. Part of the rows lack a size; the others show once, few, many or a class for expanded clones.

CASSERTSGLSNTGELFF TGTGCCAGCAGCGAACGGACTAGCGGCTTGTCGAACACCGGGGAGCTGTTTTTT TRBV21-1 NA NA TRBJ2-2
CASSSYAGGSSYEQYF TGTGCCAGCTCATCATATGCGGGAGGAAGCTCCTACGAGCAGTACTTC TRBV18 NA TRBD2 TRBJ2-7
CASTPAPGQGKDEAFF TGTGCCAGCACCCCCGCGCCGGGACAGGGGAAGGATGAAGCTTTCTTT TRBV6-2/TRBV6-3 NA TRBD1 TRBJ1-1
CASSRREIGQFF TGTGCCAGCAGTCGCCGGGAAATAGGGCAGTTCTTC TRBV12-3/TRBV12-4 NA NA TRBJ2-1
CASSEGQGGEQFF TGTGCCAGCAGTGAGGGACAGGGCGGCGAGCAGTTCTTC TRBV2 NA TRBD1 TRBJ2-1
CASSFQNTEAFF TGTGCCAGCAGTTTTCAGAACACTGAAGCTTTCTTT TRBV27 NA NA TRBJ1-1
CATSDSSTGRDTIYF TGTGCCACCAGTGATTCCTCGACAGGGCGTGACACCATATATTTT TRBV24-1 NA TRBD1 TRBJ1-3
CASSPRQGGMNTEAFF TGTGCCAGCTCACCACGACAGGGGGGGATGAACACTGAAGCTTTCTTT TRBV18 NA TRBD1 TRBJ1-1
CASSPTGTGVKSGNTIYF TGTGCCAGCAGCCCCACCGGGACAGGGGTGAAGTCTGGAAACACCATATATTTT TRBV7-2 NA TRBD1 TRBJ1-3
CASRAGGRRYGYTF TGTGCCAGCAGGGCCGGGGGGCGACGCTATGGCTACACCTTC TRBV6-1 once NA TRBJ1-2
CSVVGGPPSQNTEAFF TGCAGCGTTGTAGGTGGGCCTCCATCCCAGAACACTGAAGCTTTCTTT TRBV29-1 NA NA TRBJ1-1
CASSVGTETGELFF TGCGCCAGCAGCGTCGGGACAGAAACCGGGGAGCTGTTTTTT TRBV5-1 NA TRBD1 TRBJ2-2
CASSIGTGSGEQYF TGTGCCAGTAGCATCGGAACGGGGAGCGGGGAGCAGTATTTT TRBV19 NA TRBD2 TRBJ2-3
CASSNRQVYEQFF TGTGCCAGCAGCAACAGACAGGTCTATGAGCAGTTCTTC TRBV7-2 NA NA TRBJ2-1
CASSSPGGRAEAFF TGTGCCAGCAGTTCCCCGGGTGGTCGCGCTGAAGCTTTCTTT TRBV28 NA NA TRBJ1-1
CASSPRLSGGADNEQFF TGCGCCAGCAGCCCTCGTCTTAGCGGGGGGGCCGACAATGAGCAGTTCTTC TRBV4-1 once TRBD2 TRBJ2-1
CASSPGLAGGLSYEQYF TGCGCCAGCAGCCCGGGACTAGCGGGGGGTCTATCCTACGAGCAGTACTTC TRBV5-1 NA TRBD2 TRBJ2-7
CASSPGGWQINTGELFF TGTGCCAGCAGCCCAGGGGGGTGGCAGATAAACACCGGGGAGCTGTTTTTT TRBV11-2 NA NA TRBJ2-2
CASRSGVGNSPLHF TGTGCCAGCAGATCAGGGGTTGGGAATTCACCCCTCCACTTT TRBV2 NA NA TRBJ1-6
CASSPGLATYNEQFF TGTGCCAGCAGCCCGGGACTAGCGACCTACAATGAGCAGTTCTTC TRBV7-6 NA TRBD2 TRBJ2-1
CASSQTSGGAGNEQFF TGTGCCAGCAGCCAAACTAGCGGGGGGGCCGGCAATGAGCAGTTCTTC TRBV7-2 NA TRBD2 TRBJ2-1
CASSPQADTQYF TGTGCCAGCAGCCCCCAGGCAGATACGCAGTATTTT TRBV7-2 NA NA TRBJ2-3
CASSLGSSGGNEQFF TGTGCCAGCAGCTTAGGGTCTAGCGGGGGAAATGAGCAGTTCTTC TRBV11-3 NA TRBD2 TRBJ2-1
CASSELPAGGGNQPQHF TGTGCCAGCAGTGAGCTCCCTGCGGGGGGGGGAAATCAGCCCCAGCATTTT TRBV6-1 NA NA TRBJ1-5
CASSLDGGEITDTQYF TGCGCCAGCAGCTTGGATGGCGGGGAAATCACAGATACGCAGTATTTT TRBV5-1 NA NA TRBJ2-3
CASSLSGNTEAFF TGCGCCAGCAGCCTCAGCGGGAACACTGAAGCTTTCTTT TRBV4-3 NA NA TRBJ1-1
CASSSTYFGGRNTIYF TGTGCCAGCAGCTCGACCTATTTCGGGGGTAGAAACACCATATATTTT TRBV11-2 NA NA TRBJ1-3
CASSPRGGGLIGELFF TGTGCCAGCAGCCCCCGGGGCGGGGGTTTAATCGGGGAGCTGTTTTTT TRBV7-2 NA TRBD2 TRBJ2-2
CAIKPTGQGIGEQYF TGTGCCATAAAACCCACGGGACAGGGTATCGGCGAGCAGTACTTC TRBV10-3 once TRBD1 TRBJ2-7
CASSPRGPGGTEAFF TGTGCCAGCAGCCCCCGTGGTCCCGGAGGGACTGAAGCTTTCTTT TRBV7-8 NA NA TRBJ1-1
CATSRGMEGEQFF TGTGCCACCAGCAGGGGAATGGAGGGTGAGCAGTTCTTC TRBV15 NA NA TRBJ2-1
CASSPQGQGRLAKNIQYF TGTGCCAGCTCACCACAGGGACAGGGGAGACTAGCCAAAAACATTCAGTACTTC TRBV18 NA TRBD1 TRBJ2-4
CASSSGTDQETQYF TGTGCCAGCAGCTCCGGGACAGACCAAGAGACCCAGTACTTC TRBV5-4 NA TRBD1 TRBJ2-5
CASSIGIFGYGYTF TGTGCCAGCAGTATCGGGATTTTTGGCTATGGCTACACCTTC TRBV2 NA NA TRBJ1-2
CASSSTPGSNTEAFF TGCGCCAGCAGCTCCACCCCAGGATCGAACACTGAAGCTTTCTTT TRBV5-1 NA NA TRBJ1-1
CASIQGNEKLFF TGTGCCAGCATACAGGGGAATGAAAAACTGTTTTTT TRBV2 NA TRBD1 TRBJ1-4
CASRYPQGAAGELFF TGTGCCAGCAGATACCCACAGGGGGCGGCCGGGGAGCTGTTTTTT TRBV6-5 NA TRBD1 TRBJ2-2
CASSFSGTGTDTQYF TGTGCCAGCAGCTTTTCCGGGACAGGGACAGATACGCAGTATTTT TRBV7-9 NA TRBD1 TRBJ2-3
CSVELGSYGYTF TGCAGCGTTGAATTGGGGAGCTATGGCTACACCTTC TRBV29-1 NA NA TRBJ1-2
CASSQDWRDTQYF TGTGCCAGCAGCCAAGATTGGAGAGATACGCAGTATTTT TRBV14 NA NA TRBJ2-3
CATSDTRTGEVYGYTF TGTGCCACCAGTGACACTAGGACAGGGGAAGTCTATGGCTACACCTTC TRBV24-1 NA TRBD1 TRBJ1-2
CATSDLARNYGYTF TGTGCCACCAGTGATTTAGCTAGGAACTATGGCTACACCTTC TRBV24-1 NA NA TRBJ1-2
CASRTPGGGEQYF TGCGCCAGCAGGACCCCGGGGGGAGGCGAGCAGTACTTC TRBV10-2 NA TRBD2 TRBJ2-7
CAARERGGEDSPLHF TGTGCCGCCCGAGAGCGTGGAGGGGAAGATTCACCCCTCCACTTT TRBV7-2 once NA TRBJ1-6
CASSLAGGLYGYTF TGTGCCAGCAGCTTAGCCGGGGGGCTCTATGGCTACACCTTC TRBV7-9 NA NA TRBJ1-2
CASNLQPLSGNTIYF TGTGCCAGCAACTTACAGCCCCTCTCTGGAAACACCATATATTTT TRBV6-5 NA NA TRBJ1-3
CASSLEQGPYEQYF TGCGCCAGCAGCTTGGAACAGGGCCCCTACGAGCAGTACTTC TRBV5-1 NA NA TRBJ2-7
CSVETQTNTEAFF TGCAGCGTTGAGACGCAGACAAACACTGAAGCTTTCTTT TRBV29-1 few NA TRBJ1-1
CASSLSLGLAVSDTQYF TGTGCCAGCAGCTTAAGTCTAGGACTAGCGGTTTCCGATACGCAGTATTTT TRBV5-4 NA TRBD2 TRBJ2-3